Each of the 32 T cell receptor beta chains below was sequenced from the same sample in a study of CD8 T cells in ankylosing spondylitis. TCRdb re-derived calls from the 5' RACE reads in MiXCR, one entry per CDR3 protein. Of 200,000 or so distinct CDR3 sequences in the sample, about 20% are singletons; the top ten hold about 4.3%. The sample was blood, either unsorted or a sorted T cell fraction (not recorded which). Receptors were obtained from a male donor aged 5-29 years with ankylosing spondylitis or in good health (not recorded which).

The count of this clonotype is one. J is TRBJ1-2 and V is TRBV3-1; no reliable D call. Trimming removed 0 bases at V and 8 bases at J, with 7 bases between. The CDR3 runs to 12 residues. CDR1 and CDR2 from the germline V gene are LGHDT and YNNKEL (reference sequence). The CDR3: CASSQDLAGYTF. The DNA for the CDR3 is TGTGCCAGCAGCCAAGATTTAGCCGGCTACACCTTC.

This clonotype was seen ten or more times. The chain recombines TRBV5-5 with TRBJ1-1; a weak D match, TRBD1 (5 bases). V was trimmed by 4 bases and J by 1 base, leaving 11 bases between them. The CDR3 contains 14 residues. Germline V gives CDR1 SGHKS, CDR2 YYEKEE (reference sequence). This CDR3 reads CASSLDTPNTEAFF. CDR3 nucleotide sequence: TGTGCCAGCAGCCTGGACACGCCGAACACTGAAGCTTTCTTT.

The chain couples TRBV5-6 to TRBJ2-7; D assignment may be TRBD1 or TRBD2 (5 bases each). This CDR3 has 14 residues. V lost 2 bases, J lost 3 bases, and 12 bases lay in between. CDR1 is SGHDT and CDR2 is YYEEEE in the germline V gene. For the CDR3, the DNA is TGTGCCAGCAGCTTTAAGGGACGGAACTACGAGCAGTACGTC. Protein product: CASSFKGRNYEQYV.

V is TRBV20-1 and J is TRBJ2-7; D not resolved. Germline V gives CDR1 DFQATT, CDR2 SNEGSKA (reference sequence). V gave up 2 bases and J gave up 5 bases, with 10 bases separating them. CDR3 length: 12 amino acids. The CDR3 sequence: CSARYPGNEQYF. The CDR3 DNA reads TGCAGTGCTAGATACCCGGGCAACGAGCAGTACTTC.

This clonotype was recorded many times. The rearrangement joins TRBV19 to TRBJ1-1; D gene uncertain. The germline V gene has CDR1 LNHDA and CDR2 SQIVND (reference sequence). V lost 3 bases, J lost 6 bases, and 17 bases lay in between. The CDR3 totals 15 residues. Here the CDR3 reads CASSIDLIRPSEAFF. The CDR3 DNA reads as TGTGCCAGTAGTATCGACCTAATAAGGCCGTCTGAAGCTTTCTTT.

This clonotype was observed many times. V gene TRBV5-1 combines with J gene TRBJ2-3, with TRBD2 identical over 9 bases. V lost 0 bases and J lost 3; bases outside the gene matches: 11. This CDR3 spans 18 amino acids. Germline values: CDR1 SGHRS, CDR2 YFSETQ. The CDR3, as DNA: TGCGCCAGCAGCTTGGGCCCTGCAACTAGCGGGTTTACAGATACGCAGTATTTT. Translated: CASSLGPATSGFTDTQYF.

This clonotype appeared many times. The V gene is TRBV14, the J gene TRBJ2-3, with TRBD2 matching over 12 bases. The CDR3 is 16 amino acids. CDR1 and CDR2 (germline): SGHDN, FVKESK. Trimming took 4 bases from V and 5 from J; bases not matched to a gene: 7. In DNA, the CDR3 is TGTGCCAGCAGCCTCACTCTAGCGGGAGGGAAAGATACGCAGTATTTT. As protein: CASSLTLAGGKDTQYF.

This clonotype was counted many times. CDR3 loop: CSVVLGNYGYTF. Here the CDR3 DNA reads TGCAGCGTTGTGCTAGGAAACTATGGCTACACCTTC. The chain uses TRBV29-1 and TRBJ1-2; D is ambiguous. This CDR3 has 12 amino acids. In germline, CDR1 is SQVTM, CDR2 ANQGSEA. Trimming took off 4 bases at V and 2 bases at J, with 8 bases between the two ends.

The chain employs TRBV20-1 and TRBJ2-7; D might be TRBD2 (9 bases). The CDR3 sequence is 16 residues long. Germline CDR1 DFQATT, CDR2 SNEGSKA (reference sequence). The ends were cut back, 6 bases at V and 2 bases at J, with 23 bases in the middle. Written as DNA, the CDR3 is TGCAGTGCCCGGACAGGGAGAGCGGGAGGCCCCTACGAGCAGTACTTC. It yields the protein CSARTGRAGGPYEQYF.

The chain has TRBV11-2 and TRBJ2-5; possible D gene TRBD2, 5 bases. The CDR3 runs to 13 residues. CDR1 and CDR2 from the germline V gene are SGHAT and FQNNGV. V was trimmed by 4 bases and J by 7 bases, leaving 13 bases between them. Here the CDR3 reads CASSSSMGWTQYF. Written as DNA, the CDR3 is TGTGCCAGCAGCTCTAGCATGGGATGGACCCAGTACTTC.

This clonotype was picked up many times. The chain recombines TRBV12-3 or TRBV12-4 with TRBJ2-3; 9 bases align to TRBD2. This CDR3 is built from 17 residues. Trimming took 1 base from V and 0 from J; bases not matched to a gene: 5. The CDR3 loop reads CASSLGGLASSTDTQYF. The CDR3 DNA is TGTGCCAGCAGTTTAGGCGGACTAGCGAGTAGCACAGATACGCAGTATTTT.

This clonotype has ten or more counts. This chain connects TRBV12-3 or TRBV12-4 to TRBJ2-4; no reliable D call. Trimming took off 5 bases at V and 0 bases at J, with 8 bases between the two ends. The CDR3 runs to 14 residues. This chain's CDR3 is CASSEVIAKNIQYF. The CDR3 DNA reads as TGTGCCAGCAGTGAGGTTATAGCCAAAAACATTCAGTACTTC.

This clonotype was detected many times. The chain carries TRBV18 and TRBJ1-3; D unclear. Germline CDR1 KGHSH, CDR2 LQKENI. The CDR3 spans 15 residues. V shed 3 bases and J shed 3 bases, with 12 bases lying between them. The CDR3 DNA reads TGTGCCAGCTCACCGGGAACCGCCCGTGGAAACACCATATATTTT. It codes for CASSPGTARGNTIYF.

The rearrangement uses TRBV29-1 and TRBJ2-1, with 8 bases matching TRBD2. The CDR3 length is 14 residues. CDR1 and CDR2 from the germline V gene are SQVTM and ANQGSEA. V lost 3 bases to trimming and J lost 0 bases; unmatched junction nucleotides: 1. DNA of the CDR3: TGCAGCGTTGAGGGGACTAGCTCCTACAATGAGCAGTTCTTC. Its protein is CSVEGTSSYNEQFF.

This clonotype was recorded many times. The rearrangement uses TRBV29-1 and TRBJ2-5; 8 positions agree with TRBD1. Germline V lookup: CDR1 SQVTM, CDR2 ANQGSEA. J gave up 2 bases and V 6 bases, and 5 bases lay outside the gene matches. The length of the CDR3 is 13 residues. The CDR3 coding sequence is TGCAGCGTAAGAGGGACAGGTCAAGAGACCCAGTACTTC. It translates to CSVRGTGQETQYF.

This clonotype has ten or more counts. This CDR3 reads CASSQDPGHLVEQYF. Written as DNA, the CDR3 is TGTGCCAGCAGCCAAGATCCGGGACACTTGGTCGAGCAGTACTTC. The chain joins TRBV3-1 to TRBJ2-7; a possible D gene is TRBD1 (6 bases). Trimming left V 0 bases short and J 6 bases short, with 15 bases between. The CDR3 spans 15 residues. Germline CDR1 and CDR2: LGHDT and YNNKEL (reference sequence).

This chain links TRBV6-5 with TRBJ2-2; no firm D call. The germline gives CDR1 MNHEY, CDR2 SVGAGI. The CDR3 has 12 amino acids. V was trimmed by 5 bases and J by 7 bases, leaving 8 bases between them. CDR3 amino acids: CASSSPGGELFF. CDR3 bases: TGTGCCAGCAGTAGCCCGGGCGGGGAGCTGTTTTTT.

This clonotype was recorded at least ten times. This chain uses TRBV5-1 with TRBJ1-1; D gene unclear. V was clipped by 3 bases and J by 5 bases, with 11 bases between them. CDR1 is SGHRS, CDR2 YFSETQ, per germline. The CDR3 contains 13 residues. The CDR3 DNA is TGCGCCAGCAGCTACGATACGGGAACTGAAGCTTTCTTT. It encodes CASSYDTGTEAFF.

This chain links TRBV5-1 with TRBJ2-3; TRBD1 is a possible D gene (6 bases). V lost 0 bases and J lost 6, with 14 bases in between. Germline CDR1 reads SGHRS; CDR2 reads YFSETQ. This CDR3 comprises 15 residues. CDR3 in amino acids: CASSLAAGVTDTQYF. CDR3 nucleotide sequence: TGCGCCAGCAGCTTGGCGGCAGGGGTAACGGATACGCAGTATTTT. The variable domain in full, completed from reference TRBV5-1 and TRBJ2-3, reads KAGVTQTPRYLIKTRGQQVTLSCSPISGHRSVSWYQQTPGQGLQFLFEYFSETQRNKGNFPGRFSGRQFSNSRSEMNVSTLELGDSALYLCASSLAAGVTDTQYFGPGTRLTVL.

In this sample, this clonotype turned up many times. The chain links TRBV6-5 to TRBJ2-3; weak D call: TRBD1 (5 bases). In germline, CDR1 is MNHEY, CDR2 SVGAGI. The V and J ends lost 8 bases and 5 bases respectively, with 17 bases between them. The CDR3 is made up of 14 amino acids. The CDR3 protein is CASGRLGPRDTQYF. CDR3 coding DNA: TGTGCCAGCGGGCGGCTGGGGCCGAGAGATACGCAGTATTTT.

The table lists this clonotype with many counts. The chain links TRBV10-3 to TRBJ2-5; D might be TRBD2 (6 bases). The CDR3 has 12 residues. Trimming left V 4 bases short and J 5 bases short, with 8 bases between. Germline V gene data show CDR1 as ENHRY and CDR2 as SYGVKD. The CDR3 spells CAISAGRETQYF. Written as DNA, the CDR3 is TGTGCCATCAGTGCAGGGAGGGAGACCCAGTACTTC.

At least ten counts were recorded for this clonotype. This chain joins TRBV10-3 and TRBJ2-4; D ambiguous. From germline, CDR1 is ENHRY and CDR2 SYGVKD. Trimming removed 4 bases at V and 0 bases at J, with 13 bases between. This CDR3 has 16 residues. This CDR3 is CAISASTDVAKNIQYF. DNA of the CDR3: TGTGCCATCAGTGCTTCTACGGATGTAGCCAAAAACATTCAGTACTTC.

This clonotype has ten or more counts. The chain's CDR3 is CASKTGLQTGELFF. CDR3 nucleotides: TGTGCCAGCAAGACGGGACTCCAGACCGGGGAGCTGTTTTTT. The chain links TRBV6-2 or TRBV6-3 to TRBJ2-2, with TRBD2 as a possible D gene (6 bases). This CDR3 is 14 amino acids long. Germline V gene data show CDR1 as MNHEY and CDR2 as SVGEGT. Between the trimmed V and J ends, which lost 7 bases and 5 bases, there was a span of 14 bases.

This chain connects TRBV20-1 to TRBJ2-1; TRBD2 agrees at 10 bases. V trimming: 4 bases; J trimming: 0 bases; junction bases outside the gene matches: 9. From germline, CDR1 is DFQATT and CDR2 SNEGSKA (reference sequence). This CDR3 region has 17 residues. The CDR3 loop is CSAKGWLAGVSYNEQFF. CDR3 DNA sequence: TGCAGTGCTAAGGGTTGGCTAGCGGGAGTCTCCTACAATGAGCAGTTCTTC.

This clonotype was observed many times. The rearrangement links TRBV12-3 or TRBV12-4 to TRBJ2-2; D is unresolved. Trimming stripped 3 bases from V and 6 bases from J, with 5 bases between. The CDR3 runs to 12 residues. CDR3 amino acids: CASSFWAGELFF. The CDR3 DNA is TGTGCCAGCAGTTTTTGGGCCGGGGAGCTGTTTTTT.

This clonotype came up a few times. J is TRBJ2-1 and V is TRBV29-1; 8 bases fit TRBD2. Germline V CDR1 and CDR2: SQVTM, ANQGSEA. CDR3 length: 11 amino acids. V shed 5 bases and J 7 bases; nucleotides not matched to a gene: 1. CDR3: CSVRLANEQFF. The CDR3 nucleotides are TGCAGCGTTAGACTAGCGAATGAGCAGTTCTTC.

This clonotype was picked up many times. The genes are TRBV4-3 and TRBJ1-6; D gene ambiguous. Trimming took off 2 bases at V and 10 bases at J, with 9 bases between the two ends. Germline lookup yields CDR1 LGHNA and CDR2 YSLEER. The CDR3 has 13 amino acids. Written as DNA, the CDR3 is TGCGCCAGCAGCCAAAGGAGAGGATCACCCCTCCACTTT. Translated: CASSQRRGSPLHF.

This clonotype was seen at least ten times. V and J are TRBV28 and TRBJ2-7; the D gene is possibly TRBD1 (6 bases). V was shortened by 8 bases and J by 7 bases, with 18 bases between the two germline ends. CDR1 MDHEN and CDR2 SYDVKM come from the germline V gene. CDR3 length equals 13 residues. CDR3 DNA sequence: TGTGCCAGCTGGACAACAGGGCTAACGGAGCAGTACTTC. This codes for CASWTTGLTEQYF.

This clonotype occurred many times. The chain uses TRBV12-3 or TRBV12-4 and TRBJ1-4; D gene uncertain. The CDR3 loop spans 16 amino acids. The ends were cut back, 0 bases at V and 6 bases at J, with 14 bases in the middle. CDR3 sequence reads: CASSLAEGFGDEKLFF. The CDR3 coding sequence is TGTGCCAGCAGTTTAGCTGAAGGGTTTGGAGATGAAAAACTGTTTTTT.

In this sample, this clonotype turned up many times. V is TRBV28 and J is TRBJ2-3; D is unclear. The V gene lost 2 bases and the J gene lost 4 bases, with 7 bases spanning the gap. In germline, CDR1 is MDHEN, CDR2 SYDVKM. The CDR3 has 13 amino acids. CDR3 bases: TGTGCCAGCAGTTTAAATCAGGCAGATACGCAGTATTTT. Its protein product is CASSLNQADTQYF.

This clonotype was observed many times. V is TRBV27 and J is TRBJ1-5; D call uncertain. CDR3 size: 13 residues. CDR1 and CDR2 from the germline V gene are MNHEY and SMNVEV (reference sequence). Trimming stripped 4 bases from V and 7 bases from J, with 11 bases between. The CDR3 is CASSSEEGQPQHF. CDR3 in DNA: TGTGCCAGCAGTTCTGAGGAAGGACAGCCCCAGCATTTT.

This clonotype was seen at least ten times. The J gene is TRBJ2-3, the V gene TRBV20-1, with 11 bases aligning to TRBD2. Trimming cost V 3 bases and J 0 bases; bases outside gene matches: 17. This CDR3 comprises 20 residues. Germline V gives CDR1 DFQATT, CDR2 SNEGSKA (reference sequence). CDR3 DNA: TGCAGTGCTAGCACTCCGGCGGCTAGCGGGAGGACCCCTAGCACAGATACGCAGTATTTT. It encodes CSASTPAASGRTPSTDTQYF.